This passage covers 25 T cell receptor beta chains from one sample sequenced in a study of T cell responses to AZD1222 COVID-19 vaccine. Sequencing used immunoSEQ multiplex PCR; TCRdb keeps in-frame clones, though not all of them. The data hold approximately 84,000 clones, with about 80% observed a single time. Sequencing used peripheral blood, obtained 28 days after the second AZD1222 dose. These receptors were collected from an adult who received the AZD1222 COVID-19 vaccine.

The V and J genes are TRBV5-1 and TRBJ2-1, with TRBD1 matching 7 bases. This CDR3 is built from 15 residues. V gave up 3 bases and J gave up 9 bases; unmatched junction bases: 12. The germline V gene has CDR1 SGHRS and CDR2 YFSETQ. CDR3 nucleotide sequence: TGCGCCAGCAGCTCGGGACAGAGAACGTTACTTGAGCAGTTCTTC. Amino acids: CASSSGQRTLLEQFF.

The rearrangement uses TRBV20-1 and TRBJ2-1, with 7 nucleotides matching TRBD2. V gave up 3 bases and J gave up 0 bases; unmatched junction bases: 8. This CDR3 spans 16 amino acids. Germline V lookup: CDR1 DFQATT, CDR2 SNEGSKA (reference sequence). This CDR3 reads CSASSGRGSSYNEQFF. Written as DNA, the CDR3 is TGCAGTGCTAGTAGTGGGAGGGGAAGCTCCTACAATGAGCAGTTCTTC.

The chain combines TRBV21-1 with TRBJ2-7; TRBD2, the D gene given by the table, was not confirmed from the DNA. TRBV21-1 is marked as a pseudogene. The CDR3 is 16 residues long. The CDR3 bases are TGTGCCAGCAGCAAAGAGGGGGGGCGATTTTCCTACGAGCAGTACTTC. It codes for CASSKEGGRFSYEQYF.

A single count supports this clone. This rearrangement joins TRBV5-1 to TRBJ2-5, with 11 nucleotides matching TRBD2. This CDR3 comprises 16 residues. After removal of 3 bases from V and 4 bases from J, the junction contained 8 bases not matched to a gene. Germline lookup yields CDR1 SGHRS and CDR2 YFSETQ. CDR3 in amino acids: CASSYPLAGAGETQYF. DNA of the CDR3: TGCGCCAGCAGCTACCCACTAGCGGGAGCTGGAGAGACCCAGTACTTC.

The rearrangement uses TRBV7-2 and TRBJ2-7, with D unresolved. Germline loops: CDR1 SGHTA, CDR2 FQGNSA. The CDR3 is 12 amino acids. With 0 bases removed from V and 3 bases from J, the gap between germline ends came to 3 bases. This CDR3 is CASSLADYEQYF. The CDR3 DNA reads as TGTGCCAGCAGCTTAGCAGACTACGAGCAGTACTTC.

The chain joins TRBV4-3 to TRBJ2-4; D unresolved. CDR3 length: 13 residues. V gave up 0 bases and J gave up 4 bases, with 4 bases separating them. Germline assignment: CDR1 LGHNA and CDR2 YSLEER. For the CDR3, the DNA is TGCGCCAGCAGCCAAGATCCTAAAAACATTCAGTACTTC. Residues: CASSQDPKNIQYF.

The chain combines TRBV3-1 (or the pseudogene TRBV3-2) with TRBJ2-7, with 14 bases lining up with TRBD2. CDR3 length: 17 amino acids. Trimming at V came to 2 bases and at J to 6 bases, leaving 9 bases not matched to a gene. Per the germline V gene, CDR1 is LGHDT and CDR2 is YNNKEL (reference sequence). The CDR3 loop reads CASSQRLAGGPSGEQYF. Written as DNA, the CDR3 is TGTGCCAGCAGCCAAAGACTAGCGGGAGGGCCGAGCGGCGAGCAGTACTTC.

The rearrangement links TRBV7-9 to TRBJ2-1; weak D call: TRBD2 (5 bases). The CDR3 totals 14 residues. The V gene's germline CDR1 is SEHNR and CDR2 FQNEAQ (reference sequence). Trimming shortened V by 10 bases and J by 2 bases, and 15 bases separated the two germline ends. This CDR3 is CATASPTTYNEQFF. DNA of the CDR3: TGTGCCACCGCTAGCCCCACTACCTACAATGAGCAGTTCTTC.

The V call is TRBV7-2, the J call TRBJ1-2; D possibly corresponds to TRBD1 (5 bases). V lost 3 bases and J lost 6, with 14 bases in between. Germline loops: CDR1 SGHTA, CDR2 FQGNSA. The CDR3 runs 14 residues. In nucleotides, the CDR3 is TGTGCCAGCAGCTTTTACCGGGACGGAGATGGCTACACCTTC. Protein: CASSFYRDGDGYTF.

In this sample, this clone turned up a few times. This chain uses TRBV5-1 with TRBJ2-2, with 7 nucleotides matching TRBD1. The CDR3 covers 15 residues. V trimming: 0 bases; J trimming: 4 bases; junction bases outside the gene matches: 3. Germline assignment: CDR1 SGHRS and CDR2 YFSETQ. Written as DNA, the CDR3 is TGCGCCAGCAGCTTGGAAAGGGGGCCCACCGGGGAGCTGTTTTTT. Its translation is CASSLERGPTGELFF.

The rearrangement links TRBV7-2 to TRBJ1-1; D might be TRBD1 (5 bases). V gave up 3 bases and J gave up 1 base, with 6 bases separating them. This CDR3 is built from 13 residues. Germline loops: CDR1 SGHTA, CDR2 FQGNSA. The CDR3 sequence: CASSFQGNTEAFF. For the CDR3, the DNA is TGTGCCAGCAGCTTCCAGGGGAACACTGAAGCTTTCTTT.

In this sample, this clone turned up once. This chain connects TRBV6-5 to TRBJ2-3, with 8 bases identical to TRBD1. Trimming took 6 bases from V and 2 from J; bases not matched to a gene: 10. CDR1 and CDR2 from the germline V gene are MNHEY and SVGAGI. The CDR3 has 16 residues. In DNA, the CDR3 is TGTGCCAGCAGCTACGGACAGGGTGTATACACAGATACGCAGTATTTT. This translates into CASSYGQGVYTDTQYF.

About this clone itself: The germline gene is not matched at one end of the junction; a read error may be the cause. Other DNA sequences in this specimen translate into the identical CDR3. The chain has TRBV7-7 and TRBJ2-2; no clear D gene. CDR3 length: 17 amino acids. Germline V gene sequence: CDR1 SSHAT, CDR2 FNYEAQ (reference sequence). CDR3 sequence reads: CASSRDPPGANTGELFF. The CDR3, as DNA: TGTGCTAGCAGCAGAGATCCGCCCGGAGCGAACACCGGGGAGCTGTTTTTT.

The chain has TRBV6-1 and TRBJ2-3; D is undetermined. CDR3 length equals 12 residues. In germline, CDR1 is MNHNS, CDR2 SASEGT. Deletions cut 1 base from V and 4 bases from J, with 3 bases between. CDR3 DNA sequence: TGTGCCAGCAGTGAAGTAGCAGATACGCAGTATTTT. This translates into CASSEVADTQYF.

The gene calls are TRBV7-3 and TRBJ1-2; D not resolved. V lost 5 bases to trimming and J lost 4 bases, with 11 bases between them. CDR1 and CDR2 from the germline V gene are SGHTA and FQGTGA. CDR3 length: 13 amino acids. DNA of the CDR3: TGTGCCAGCAGCATGGACGGTACCTATGGCTACACCTTC. This gives the protein CASSMDGTYGYTF.

This clone was counted once. V and J are TRBV6-5 and TRBJ1-1, with a possible D match to TRBD1 (5 bases). The V gene lost 4 bases and the J gene lost 4 bases, with 13 bases spanning the gap. The CDR3 totals 14 residues. Germline loops: CDR1 MNHEY, CDR2 SVGAGI. The CDR3, as DNA: TGTGCCAGCAGTTCGAATGGGGGTGGCACTGAAGCTTTCTTT. Protein: CASSSNGGGTEAFF.

This chain links TRBV30 with TRBJ2-7, with D hard to call. Germline V gene data show CDR1 as GTSNPN and CDR2 as SVGIG (reference sequence). The CDR3 contains 13 residues. The V and J ends lost 0 bases and 2 bases respectively, with 8 bases between them. DNA of the CDR3: TGTGCCTGGAGTGTATTTTCTGCCTACGAGCAGTACTTC. Translation: CAWSVFSAYEQYF.

This chain links TRBV19 with TRBJ1-3, with D uncertain. Trimming took off 3 bases at V and 0 bases at J, with 9 bases between the two ends. The germline gives CDR1 LNHDA, CDR2 SQIVND (reference sequence). The CDR3 is 15 residues long. Written as DNA, the CDR3 is TGTGCCAGTAGTATCGGCAGGAGCTCTGGAAACACCATATATTTT. It specifies CASSIGRSSGNTIYF.

J is TRBJ2-1 and V is TRBV5-5; TRBD2 aligns across 11 bases. Germline CDR1 and CDR2: SGHKS and YYEKEE (reference sequence). V shed 3 bases, J shed 6 bases, and the junction held 5 bases outside the gene matches. The CDR3 is 15 residues long. The CDR3 region has the DNA TGTGCCAGCAGCTCGGGACTAGCGGATCGCAATGAGCAGTTCTTC. The encoded protein is CASSSGLADRNEQFF.

The rearrangement joins TRBV10-3 to TRBJ1-4; the D gene is possibly TRBD1 (5 bases). This CDR3 region has 15 residues. V dropped 3 bases and J dropped 6 bases, with 14 bases sitting between them. Germline CDR1 ENHRY, CDR2 SYGVKD. CDR3 in DNA: TGTGCCATCAGTGACCGTCGAGGGGCGGATGAAAAACTGTTTTTT. Protein sequence: CAISDRRGADEKLFF.

This chain connects TRBV3-1 (or the pseudogene TRBV3-2) to TRBJ2-6; 10 positions agree with TRBD1. Per germline, CDR1 LGHDT and CDR2 YNNKEL (reference sequence). The CDR3 sequence is 17 residues long. The V gene end was trimmed by 4 bases and the J gene end by 0 bases; junction bases not matched to a gene: 3. The CDR3 reads CASSPRTGGSGANVLTF. For the CDR3, the DNA is TGTGCCAGCAGCCCAAGGACAGGGGGCTCTGGGGCCAACGTCCTGACTTTC.

This clone was picked up a small number of times. The rearrangement joins TRBV2 to TRBJ2-7; D not certain. Germline V gives CDR1 SNHLY, CDR2 FYNNEI. The length of the CDR3 is 14 residues. The V end lost 6 bases, the J end lost 3 bases, and 15 bases lay between the germline ends. CDR3: CASRADRGVYEQYF. In nucleotides, the CDR3 is TGTGCCAGCAGGGCGGACCGAGGCGTCTACGAGCAGTACTTC.

The CDR3 here is CAWRVKFLNTEAFF. CDR3 DNA: TGTGCCTGGAGGGTGAAATTCCTCAACACTGAAGCTTTCTTT. The V call is TRBV30, the J call TRBJ1-1; D call uncertain. This CDR3 contains 14 residues. Trimming removed 3 bases from V and 2 bases from J, with 13 bases in between. Germline V CDR1 and CDR2: GTSNPN, SVGIG (reference sequence).

Only a few counts were recorded for this clone. The J gene is TRBJ1-6, the V gene TRBV30; 7 positions match TRBD1. CDR1 is GTSNPN, CDR2 SVGIG, per germline (reference sequence). The ends lost 3 bases at V and 7 bases at J; junction bases unmatched: 12. The CDR3 is 16 residues long. CDR3 coding DNA: TGTGCCTGGAGCTTAGGCAGGGGGTCATCGAATTCACCCCTCCACTTT. This codes for CAWSLGRGSSNSPLHF. Looking up the rest from reference TRBV30 and TRBJ1-6 gives the full variable domain: SQTIHQWPATLVQPVGSPLSLECTVEGTSNPNLYWYRQAAGRGLQLLFYSVGIGQISSEVPQNLSASRPQDRQFILSSKKLLLSDSGFYLCAWSLGRGSSNSPLHFGNGTRLTVT.

This clone is a singleton in its sample. The chain employs TRBV7-2 and TRBJ2-1; the D call may be TRBD1 or TRBD2 (5 bases each). Trimming pared 2 bases from V and 6 bases from J, leaving 17 bases between. The CDR3 is 16 residues long. Germline CDR1 SGHTA, CDR2 FQGNSA. The chain's CDR3 is CASSLPLLTGPNEQFF. The CDR3 DNA reads TGTGCCAGCAGCTTACCACTACTAACGGGACCCAATGAGCAGTTCTTC.